These T cell receptor beta chains were read from a single sample in a study of T-cell reconstitution after alpha-beta-depleted transplantation in children. TCRdb recomputed calls from the PCR reads with MiXCR, one row per CDR3 protein. The table has hundreds of thousands of distinct CDR3 sequences, around 14% seen once. The sample here was PBMCs, taken before TCRalphabeta/CD19-depleted stem cell transplant. These receptors came from a girl aged 2 to 10 with congenital amegakaryocytic thrombocytopenia, due to receive a stem cell transplant. Both conserved end residues are part of each CDR3. D genes are given only for firm matches. Not all rows give a size; the values are once, few, many and, for expanded clones, a class.

clone_size	cdr3_length	d_call	v_call	j_call	cdr3_aa
many	15	TRBD1	TRBV4-1	TRBJ1-4	CASSQIGTGNEKLFF
many	14	NA	TRBV20-1	TRBJ2-1	CSAIYTSSYNEQFF
many	13	NA	TRBV20-1	TRBJ2-3	CSARDLSTDTQYF
few	17	NA	TRBV27	TRBJ2-5	CASSLWSETAGRETQYF
NA	15	TRBD2	TRBV3-1	TRBJ2-1	CASTGGAGPYNEQFF
many	13	NA	TRBV6-5	TRBJ2-7	CASSTDFSYEQYF
few	18	TRBD2	TRBV4-2	TRBJ2-3	CASSPRTSGFSSTDTQYF
few	13	NA	TRBV5-1	TRBJ1-2	CASSPGPSGGYTF
many	16	TRBD2	TRBV6-1	TRBJ2-1	CASNNGAGGPHNEQFF
NA	15	NA	TRBV10-3	TRBJ2-6	CAIQMDSSGANVLTF
many	13	NA	TRBV29-1	TRBJ2-2	CSADIPNTGELFF
NA	16	NA	TRBV5-1	TRBJ1-6	CASSLDPQGGGSPLHF
many	15	TRBD2	TRBV6-1	TRBJ2-2	CASRRTSGRAGELFF
NA	12	NA	TRBV29-1	TRBJ2-1	CSVEFRYNEQFF
NA	15	NA	TRBV6-2/TRBV6-3	TRBJ1-5	CASKQDRHSNQPQHF
NA	17	NA	TRBV7-6	TRBJ2-6	CASSLEYGGSGANVLTF
NA	16	TRBD2	TRBV19	TRBJ2-1	CASRRRLAGYNNEQFF
NA	17	TRBD2	TRBV20-1	TRBJ2-7	CSAREARPSGSAYEQYF
NA	15	NA	TRBV5-5	TRBJ1-5	CASSTGWGRNQPQHF
many	11	NA	TRBV12-3/TRBV12-4	TRBJ1-2	CASSFSALYTF
NA	15	TRBD2	TRBV10-3	TRBJ2-3	CASMEVAGGTDTQYF
many	16	NA	TRBV20-1	TRBJ2-3	CSARDSEGAAYRTQYF
many	13	NA	TRBV27	TRBJ1-1	CASSSTRGTEAFF
NA	16	NA	TRBV7-9	TRBJ2-3	CASSLVRGSSTDTQYF
NA	12	NA	TRBV7-9	TRBJ2-1	CASSLRADEQFF
few	19	TRBD2	TRBV6-5	TRBJ2-3	CASSYRTSGRASGTDTQYF
few	22	TRBD2	TRBV7-2	TRBJ2-1	CASSFPKRGPTEAGSSYNEQFF
many	16	TRBD1	TRBV20-1	TRBJ1-2	CSAFLRDRGLDYGYTF